A single T cell receptor beta chain is shown here with its context. Method: immunoSEQ multiplex PCR; TCRdb's copy keeps in-frame clones and lacks some. The sample carries 190,000 or so clones, 86% recorded once. The V end was cut by 0 bases, the J end by 1 base, with 7 bases between. This CDR3 spans 14 amino acids. Germline V gives CDR1 SGHRS, CDR2 YFSETQ. The source of the sample is a study of blood T cell repertoires in COVID-19. For the study at large: Some COVID-19 samples were acute and others convalescent; all came from the United States, Italy and Spain. Nucleic acid was either cDNA or gDNA, and it came from T cells, B-cell-depleted T cells, or PBMCs.

The sample was peripheral blood. This TCR was recovered from a woman between 65 and 79 years old with acute or convalescent COVID-19. The chain has TRBV5-1 and TRBJ1-1; D remains ambiguous. CDR3 DNA sequence: TGCGCCAGCAGCTTGGACGGTGGGAACACTGAAGCTTTCTTT. This sequence encodes CASSLDGGNTEAFF.